This T cell receptor (beta chain) was identified in a study of shared clonotypes between healthy human individuals. General study findings and limits: Tissues were not sampled, only blood, and their repertoires likely differ. There were few donors, and this limited the genetic and exposure-history diversity represented.

The junction had 5 bases not matched to a gene; V was cut back by 1 base and J by 8 bases. Germline assignment: CDR1 SGHTA and CDR2 FQGNSA. CDR3 size: 14 residues. For this clone: What it recognizes is unknown.

Assay: immunoSEQ multiplex PCR; the TCRdb copy retains only in-frame clones and omits some. The table has fewer than 650,000 clones, around 77% seen once. Sequenced sample: PBMCs. This clonotype originated in a woman aged 40 to 50 in good health. Some clones in this sample may be carry-over from other donors' samples. The V gene is TRBV7-2, the J gene TRBJ2-1; 7 bases agree with TRBD2. This CDR3 is CASSLGGSSYEQFF. The CDR3 bases are TGTGCCAGCAGCTTAGGCGGGAGTTCTTATGAGCAGTTCTTC.